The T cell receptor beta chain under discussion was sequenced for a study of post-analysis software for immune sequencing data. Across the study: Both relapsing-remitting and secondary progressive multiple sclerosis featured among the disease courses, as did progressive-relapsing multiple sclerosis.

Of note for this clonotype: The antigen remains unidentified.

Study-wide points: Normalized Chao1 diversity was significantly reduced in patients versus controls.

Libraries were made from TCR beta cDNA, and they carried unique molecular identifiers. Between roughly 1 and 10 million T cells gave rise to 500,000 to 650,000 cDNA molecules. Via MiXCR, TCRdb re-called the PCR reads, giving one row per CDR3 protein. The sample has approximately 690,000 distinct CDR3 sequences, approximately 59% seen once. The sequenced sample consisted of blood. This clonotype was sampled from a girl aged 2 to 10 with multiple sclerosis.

The CDR3 here is CASSLGSQGFNEQFF. The CDR3 DNA follows: TGTGCCAGCAGCTTAGGATCGCAGGGATTCAATGAGCAGTTCTTC. This sequence joins TRBV11-2 and TRBJ2-1, with a weak D call TRBD1 (5 bases). The germline CDR1 and CDR2 sequences are SGHAT and FQNNGV. The CDR3 runs to 15 residues. V gave up 1 base and J gave up 6 bases, with 13 bases separating them.